These 25 T cell receptor beta chains were sequenced from one sample in a study of early T cells in non-severe SARS-CoV-2 infection. Each CDR3 protein is one row after TCRdb ran MiXCR on the 5' RACE reads. The sample shows about 34,000 distinct CDR3 sequences, around 6% of them seen only once. The source material was whole blood. Every receptor here comes from an adult who was a healthcare worker with PCR-confirmed SARS-CoV-2 infection or an uninfected control (not recorded which).

The table lists this clonotype with many counts. This chain links TRBV4-2 with TRBJ2-5; D could derive from TRBD1 or TRBD2 (5 bases each). Trimming removed 3 bases at V and 4 bases at J, with 15 bases between. Germline CDR1 reads LGHNA; CDR2 reads YNFKEQ. This CDR3 has 15 amino acids. The CDR3 DNA follows: TGTGCCAGCAGCCAGGTCAACGACGGGACAGAGACCCAGTACTTC. It yields the protein CASSQVNDGTETQYF.

This clonotype turned up a few times. J is TRBJ2-2 and V is TRBV7-7, with D possibly being TRBD1 or TRBD2 (5 bases each). The V gene lost 2 bases and the J gene lost 6 bases, with 10 bases spanning the gap. The CDR3 consists of 14 residues. Germline CDR1 is SSHAT and CDR2 is FNYEAQ (reference sequence). The CDR3 DNA follows: TGTGCCAGCAGCTTAAGGGGAGTGCCCGGGGAGCTGTTTTTT. Protein product: CASSLRGVPGELFF.

In this sample, this clonotype turned up many times. The chain uses TRBV20-1 and TRBJ2-1; no clear D. Per germline, CDR1 DFQATT and CDR2 SNEGSKA (reference sequence). The CDR3 length is 15 residues. V was clipped by 0 bases and J by 3 bases, with 12 bases between them. CDR3 in amino acids: CSARDLRLIYNEQFF. As DNA, the CDR3 is TGCAGTGCTAGAGATCTAAGATTAATCTACAATGAGCAGTTCTTC.

This clonotype was detected ten times or more. CDR3 protein: CASSRDRGPYNEQFF. CDR3 in DNA: TGCGCCAGCAGCCGCGACAGGGGGCCCTACAATGAGCAGTTCTTC. V gene TRBV5-1 combines with J gene TRBJ2-1, with 10 bases that match TRBD1. The CDR3 runs 15 residues. Germline-derived CDR1 and CDR2 are SGHRS and YFSETQ. J was trimmed by 2 bases and V by 4 bases; bases with no gene match: 3.

This clonotype showed up many times. J is TRBJ2-1 and V is TRBV14; 7 bases are a match to TRBD2. The V segment lost 2 bases and the J segment 10 bases; nucleotides outside the gene matches: 14. Germline CDR1 SGHDN, CDR2 FVKESK. This CDR3 comprises 16 residues. This CDR3 reads CASSQTFGLGVPEQFF. As DNA, the CDR3 is TGTGCCAGCAGCCAAACCTTCGGACTAGGGGTCCCCGAGCAGTTCTTC.

This clonotype appeared many times. The rearrangement links TRBV4-1 to TRBJ2-3, with unresolved D. Trimming took 1 base from V and 2 from J, leaving 10 bases between them. This CDR3 is 15 amino acids long. From germline, CDR1 is MGHRA and CDR2 YSYEKL. The CDR3, as DNA: TGCGCCAGCAGCCAAGGTCCCGCTATCACAGATACGCAGTATTTT. Translated: CASSQGPAITDTQYF.

This clonotype was seen a few times. The chain employs TRBV14 and TRBJ2-7; D is ambiguous. This CDR3 spans 13 amino acids. CDR1 SGHDN and CDR2 FVKESK come from the germline V gene. V was shortened by 1 base and J by 2 bases, with 6 bases between the two germline ends. The CDR3 protein is CASSQVLAYEQYF. In DNA form, the CDR3 reads TGTGCCAGCAGCCAAGTCCTAGCCTACGAGCAGTACTTC.

This clonotype was seen repeatedly, ten times or more. This chain joins TRBV2 and TRBJ1-5, with D possibly TRBD1 on 6 matching bases. The V gene lost 5 bases and the J gene lost 14 bases, with 16 bases spanning the gap. This CDR3 spans 12 amino acids. CDR1 and CDR2 (germline): SNHLY, FYNNEI. DNA for the CDR3: TGTGCCAGCAGTCCCTGGGGCAGGGGCGAGCATTTT. It codes for CASSPWGRGEHF.

This clonotype was picked up a small number of times. The V and J genes are TRBV20-1 and TRBJ1-3; D is unclear. V lost 5 bases, J lost 0 bases, and 14 bases lay in between. The CDR3 runs 15 residues. Per the germline V gene, CDR1 is DFQATT and CDR2 is SNEGSKA (reference sequence). The CDR3 here is CSAASSGSSGNTIYF. The CDR3 DNA reads as TGCAGTGCTGCTAGCTCCGGGTCCTCTGGAAACACCATATATTTT.

This clonotype was recorded at least ten times. This chain uses TRBV27 with TRBJ1-4, with D unclear. Trimming pared 2 bases from V and 0 bases from J, leaving 7 bases between. This CDR3 region has 15 residues. Germline CDR1 MNHEY, CDR2 SMNVEV (reference sequence). CDR3 bases: TGTGCCAGCAGTTTAGGGTCTGCAACTAATGAAAAACTGTTTTTT. The encoded protein is CASSLGSATNEKLFF.

This clonotype appeared many times. As DNA, the CDR3 is TGTGCCAGCTCCACAAGACAGGGGGCCTACGAGCAGTACTTC. The encoded protein is CASSTRQGAYEQYF. The chain combines TRBV18 with TRBJ2-7; 9 bases fit TRBD1. The junction had 5 bases not matched to a gene; V was cut back by 6 bases and J by 2 bases. Germline V gives CDR1 KGHSH, CDR2 LQKENI. This CDR3 has 14 residues. Full variable domain (remainder filled in from reference TRBV18 and TRBJ2-7): NAGVMQNPRHLVRRRGQEARLRCSPMKGHSHVYWYRQLPEEGLKFMVYLQKENIIDESGMPKERFSAEFPKEGPSILRIQQVVRGDSAAYFCASSTRQGAYEQYFGPGTRLTVT.

This clonotype came up a few times. This chain links TRBV25-1 with TRBJ2-7; the D gene is possibly TRBD2 (6 bases). The CDR3 sequence is 13 residues long. CDR1 MGHDK and CDR2 SYGVNS come from the germline V gene. Trimming removed 4 bases at V and 3 bases at J, with 10 bases between. The CDR3 sequence: CASSGASVYEQYF. In DNA form, the CDR3 reads TGTGCCAGCAGTGGGGCTAGCGTCTACGAGCAGTACTTC.

In its sample, this clonotype was seen many times. The rearrangement uses TRBV19 and TRBJ2-1; TRBD2 matches 8 bases. The CDR3 sequence is 16 residues long. V lost 4 bases and J lost 6; bases outside the gene matches: 11. Germline V lookup: CDR1 LNHDA, CDR2 SQIVND (reference sequence). In DNA form, the CDR3 reads TGTGCCAGTAGTACCATTGAATCGGGAGGGCCCAATGAGCAGTTCTTC. Residues: CASSTIESGGPNEQFF.

In its sample, this clonotype was seen once. The CDR3 DNA reads TGTGCCTGGAGTGTAACAGCTGGAAACACCATATATTTT. It is translated as CAWSVTAGNTIYF. The chain uses TRBV30 and TRBJ1-3; no reliable D call. From germline, CDR1 is GTSNPN and CDR2 SVGIG (reference sequence). The CDR3 covers 13 residues. Trimming removed 0 bases from V and 2 bases from J, with 5 bases in between.

The sample holds many counts of this clonotype. The chain uses TRBV10-3 and TRBJ1-3; 7 nucleotides match TRBD1. The CDR3 is made up of 18 amino acids. In germline, CDR1 is ENHRY, CDR2 SYGVKD. The ends lost 6 bases at V and 0 bases at J; junction bases unmatched: 14. The CDR3 loop is CAIRWDSLPLLSGNTIYF. In nucleotides, the CDR3 is TGTGCCATCAGATGGGACAGTCTTCCTTTACTCTCTGGAAACACCATATATTTT.

Only a few counts were recorded for this clonotype. The rearrangement joins TRBV30 to TRBJ1-1; perhaps TRBD1 as D (6 bases). Trimming left V 3 bases short and J 1 base short, with 15 bases between. This CDR3 is built from 15 residues. The germline V gene encodes CDR1 GTSNPN and CDR2 SVGIG (reference sequence). The CDR3 DNA sequence: TGTGCCTGGAGAGTTACGGGACAAACGAACACTGAAGCTTTCTTT. Translating gives CAWRVTGQTNTEAFF. The entire variable domain, with the rest obtained from reference TRBV30 and TRBJ1-1, is as follows: SQTIHQWPATLVQPVGSPLSLECTVEGTSNPNLYWYRQAAGRGLQLLFYSVGIGQISSEVPQNLSASRPQDRQFILSSKKLLLSDSGFYLCAWRVTGQTNTEAFFGQGTRLTVV.

This clonotype showed up just a few times. The V call is TRBV28, the J call TRBJ2-7; 8 positions agree with TRBD2. Unmatched junction bases numbered 6, after V lost 6 bases and J lost 2 bases. This CDR3 region has 14 residues. CDR1 MDHEN and CDR2 SYDVKM come from the germline V gene. CDR3 sequence (DNA): TGTGCCAGCAGCCAGCGGGAGCTAACCTACGAGCAGTACTTC. Translation: CASSQRELTYEQYF. Filled out from reference TRBV28 and TRBJ2-7, the complete variable domain reads DVKVTQSSRYLVKRTGEKVFLECVQDMDHENMFWYRQDPGLGLRLIYFSYDVKMKEKGDIPEGYSVSREKKERFSLILESASTNQTSMYLCASSQRELTYEQYFGPGTRLTVT.

The table lists this clonotype with many counts. This chain joins TRBV28 and TRBJ2-5, with D perhaps given as TRBD1 or TRBD2 (5 bases each). The CDR3 extends over 14 amino acids. The germline V gene has CDR1 MDHEN and CDR2 SYDVKM. The V end lost 5 bases, the J end lost 6 bases, and 16 bases lay between the germline ends. For the CDR3, the DNA is TGTGCCAGCAGTACCCAGGTTGAGGGGAAGACCCAGTACTTC. It encodes CASSTQVEGKTQYF.

In this sample, this clonotype turned up many times. The chain carries TRBV6-5 and TRBJ2-2; TRBD1 aligns across 7 bases. Germline loops: CDR1 MNHEY, CDR2 SVGAGI. The CDR3 extends over 14 amino acids. V trimming: 6 bases; J trimming: 2 bases; junction bases outside the gene matches: 3. CDR3 sequence (DNA): TGTGCCAGCAGCCGACAGGGCAACACCGGGGAGCTGTTTTTT. Protein sequence: CASSRQGNTGELFF.

This clonotype has at least ten counts. V gene TRBV28 combines with J gene TRBJ2-5; 10 nucleotides match TRBD2. Germline CDR1 and CDR2: MDHEN and SYDVKM. The CDR3 consists of 18 residues. J was trimmed by 5 bases and V by 1 base; bases with no gene match: 13. For the CDR3, the DNA is TGTGCCAGCAGTTTATTATTAGGCCTTACTAGCGGGGAGGAGACCCAGTACTTC. Translation gives CASSLLLGLTSGEETQYF.

This clonotype was seen at least ten times. The chain carries TRBV3-1 and TRBJ2-7, with D possibly being TRBD2 (6 bases). Trimming took 4 bases from V and 4 from J, leaving 17 bases between them. Germline assignment: CDR1 LGHDT and CDR2 YNNKEL (reference sequence). The CDR3 loop spans 15 amino acids. CDR3 in DNA: TGTGCCAGCAGCCCGCGGGGCAGCAGATTTTACGAGCAGTACTTC. As protein: CASSPRGSRFYEQYF.

This clonotype is medium-sized. The rearrangement uses TRBV20-1 and TRBJ2-7; D possibly corresponds to TRBD1 (6 bases). The CDR3 sequence is 12 residues long. In germline, CDR1 is DFQATT, CDR2 SNEGSKA (reference sequence). Between the trimmed V and J ends, which lost 2 bases and 5 bases, there was a span of 10 bases. The CDR3 is CSARHREHEQYF. The CDR3 DNA follows: TGCAGTGCTAGACACAGGGAGCACGAGCAGTACTTC.

Many counts were recorded for this clonotype. The CDR3 spells CSADVVYSSYNEQFF. CDR3 coding DNA: TGCAGTGCTGACGTGGTATATAGCTCCTACAATGAGCAGTTCTTC. The chain has TRBV20-1 and TRBJ2-1; D is ambiguous. Trimming took off 5 bases at V and 0 bases at J, with 14 bases between the two ends. The CDR3 is 15 amino acids. Germline lookup yields CDR1 DFQATT and CDR2 SNEGSKA (reference sequence).

The sample holds many counts of this clonotype. This chain joins TRBV6-2 or TRBV6-3 and TRBJ2-4, with TRBD2 matching 11 bases. V lost 5 bases, J lost 10 bases, and 7 bases stayed unmatched. The CDR3 has 14 amino acids. Germline V gives CDR1 MNHEY, CDR2 SVGEGT. CDR3 residues: CASSLTGTSGIQYF. The CDR3, as DNA: TGTGCCAGCAGTCTAACCGGGACTAGCGGTATTCAGTACTTC.

This clonotype was recorded a few times. This chain uses TRBV6-6 with TRBJ2-3, with D possibly TRBD2 on 6 matching bases. CDR1 and CDR2 from the germline V gene are MNHNY and SVGAGI (reference sequence). With 5 bases removed from V and 1 base from J, the gap between germline ends came to 13 bases. The CDR3 contains 15 residues. The CDR3 DNA reads TGTGCCAGCAGTGCCGGGGTAGCGGGCACAGATACGCAGTATTTT. Translated: CASSAGVAGTDTQYF.